Below, 12 T cell receptor beta chains from the same sample are listed, as sequenced in a study of T cells in Graves' hyperthyroidism and ophthalmopathy. Amplified regions were TCR beta CDR3 sequences from RNA transcripts. The HTBI primer set served for first-round RT-PCR of the TCR CDR3. TCRdb processed the multiplex PCR reads anew with MiXCR; each CDR3 protein has one entry. Of more than 500,000 distinct CDR3 sequences in the sample, about a sixth are singletons; the top ten hold approximately 3.9%. Specimen: blood. The receptors come from a woman in her twenties or thirties with Graves' hyperthyroidism.

As concerns this clonotype: This may be a read error: a much more frequent sequence differs by one nucleotide. V is TRBV30 and J is TRBJ2-7, with D perhaps matching TRBD1 or TRBD2 (5 bases each). Germline V gene data show CDR1 as GTSNPN and CDR2 as SVGIG (reference sequence). The CDR3 spans 15 residues. This chain's CDR3 is CAWSALRDGSYEQCF. Here the CDR3 DNA reads TGTGCCTGGAGTGCTCTCCGGGACGGATCCTACGAGCAGTGCTTC.

This clonotype occurred many times. This chain joins TRBV5-5 and TRBJ2-1; 15 positions match TRBD2. The CDR3 contains 16 residues. After removal of 4 bases from V and 10 bases from J, the junction contained 9 bases not matched to a gene. In germline, CDR1 is SGHKS, CDR2 YYEKEE (reference sequence). CDR3: CASSLGLAGGIQEQFF. DNA of the CDR3: TGTGCCAGCAGCCTGGGACTAGCGGGAGGAATCCAGGAGCAGTTCTTC.

In this sample, this clonotype turned up a few times. The chain recombines TRBV28 with TRBJ1-6, with D perhaps TRBD1 (6 bases). V lost 2 bases to trimming and J lost 7 bases, with 9 bases between them. The CDR3 is 14 residues long. Germline CDR1 MDHEN, CDR2 SYDVKM. The CDR3 protein is CASSLGGGNSPLHF. As DNA, the CDR3 is TGTGCCAGCAGTTTAGGAGGGGGGAATTCACCCCTCCACTTT.

This rearrangement joins TRBV30 to TRBJ1-4; TRBD1 matches 7 bases. CDR1 and CDR2 from the germline V gene are GTSNPN and SVGIG (reference sequence). The CDR3 spans 18 residues. Losses at the gene ends were 1 base for V and 0 bases for J; bases not matched to a gene: 11. The CDR3 protein is CAWSAEYGQATTNEKLFF. Written as DNA, the CDR3 is TGTGCCTGGAGTGCGGAATACGGACAGGCTACAACTAATGAAAAACTGTTTTTT.

There are many counts of this clonotype. The chain couples TRBV5-1 to TRBJ2-7; D remains unclear. The CDR3 has 14 residues. Germline V gives CDR1 SGHRS, CDR2 YFSETQ. Deletions cut 0 bases from V and 1 base from J, with 8 bases between. CDR3 in amino acids: CASSLDAKSYEQYF. CDR3 bases: TGCGCCAGCAGCTTGGACGCGAAATCCTACGAGCAGTACTTC.

The chain combines TRBV6-1 with TRBJ2-1, with D tentatively TRBD2 (6 bases). V lost 6 bases and J 5 bases, leaving 14 bases between the germline ends. This CDR3 comprises 14 residues. Germline V gene lookup returns CDR1 MNHNS and CDR2 SASEGT. The CDR3 coding sequence is TGTGCCAGCAGAACCGACTTAGCGGACAATGAGCAGTTCTTC. Its translation: CASRTDLADNEQFF.

The rearrangement joins TRBV3-2 to TRBJ2-7. TRBV3-2 is termed a pseudogene. The CDR3 loop spans 15 amino acids. This chain's CDR3 is CASSQDIYGTYEQYF. The CDR3 nucleotides read TGTGCCAGCAGCCAAGATATCTACGGTACCTACGAGCAGTACTTC.

The CDR3 here is CASRKRADSQTKGYTF. The CDR3 DNA follows: TGTGCCAGCAGGAAGCGCGCGGACAGCCAAACGAAAGGCTACACCTTC. The gene calls are TRBV6-1 and TRBJ1-2; a possible D gene is TRBD1 (6 bases). Looked up from germline, CDR1 is MNHNS and CDR2 is SASEGT. The CDR3 runs to 16 residues. Trimming left V 6 bases short and J 8 bases short, with 25 bases between.

This clonotype showed up many times. The chain combines TRBV28 with TRBJ2-7, with 13 bases identical to TRBD2. J was trimmed by 5 bases and V by 5 bases; bases with no gene match: 15. This CDR3 spans 18 amino acids. The V gene's germline CDR1 is MDHEN and CDR2 SYDVKM. The CDR3 DNA sequence: TGTGCCAGCAGTCTGGGGACGTTTACTAGCGGGAGGGCCAACGAGCAGTACTTC. Translation: CASSLGTFTSGRANEQYF.

Comment on this clonotype: Since a much larger clone is just one base distant, this may be a read error. The gene calls are TRBV6-2 or TRBV6-3 and TRBJ2-2; D perhaps matches TRBD2 (7 bases). The V gene's germline CDR1 is MNHEY and CDR2 SVGEGT. The CDR3 is made up of 14 amino acids. For the CDR3, the DNA is TGTGTCAGCACAGGGAGGGGGAACACCGGGGAGCTGTTTTTT. Amino acids: CVSTGRGNTGELFF.

This clonotype occurred a few times. The chain couples TRBV12-3 or TRBV12-4 to TRBJ1-3; a weak D match, TRBD1 (5 bases). The V end was cut by 0 bases, the J end by 6 bases, with 15 bases between. The CDR3 sequence is 16 residues long. For the CDR3, the DNA is TGTGCCAGCAGTTTAGCGGTGGGACGGGGCATAAACACCATATATTTT. Translated: CASSLAVGRGINTIYF.

V is TRBV28 and J is TRBJ1-6; tentatively, D is TRBD1 (5 bases). V gave up 6 bases and J gave up 9 bases, with 12 bases separating them. This CDR3 is built from 13 residues. CDR1 and CDR2 from the germline V gene are MDHEN and SYDVKM. This CDR3 reads CASSYDRASPLHF. The CDR3, as DNA: TGTGCCAGCAGCTACGACAGAGCTTCACCCCTCCACTTT.